Here is one T cell receptor (beta chain) with its context. What it binds is not known. This entry is derived from a study of vaccination and CD4 T cells after COVID-19. Study background: Post-COVID draws followed diagnosis by a median about 100 days (range 35 to 161). Blood was drawn a median roughly 66 days post second dose, range 14 to 241.

The treatment: approximately 9-day PBMC culture with coronavirus spike peptide pools or control peptides (ViraFEST assay). One should note that the unexposed donor's CD4+ T cells were collected before the COVID-19 pandemic (2011-2018). Fresh IL-2 medium replaced half the culture medium on days 3 and 7. An Oncomine TCR Beta short-read assay was used to sequence the DNA from cultured CD4+ T cells. TCRdb independently ran MiXCR on the PCR reads; one entry per CDR3 protein. The sample has thousands of distinct CDR3 sequences, more than 35% seen once. Whole-study results and caveats: Spike mono-reactivity was found in 304 of the 307 vaccine-specific clones identified in convalescent patients.

Germline V gives CDR1 DFQATT, CDR2 SNEGSKA (reference sequence). V was trimmed by 4 bases and J by 0 bases, leaving 13 bases between them. The CDR3 consists of 15 residues. The TCR was taken from a human donor in good health. The sample was CD4+ T cells from blood, cultured in vitro. This chain uses TRBV20-1 with TRBJ1-5, with TRBD1 as a possible D gene (6 bases). CDR3 in DNA: TGCAGTGCTAAGGGGGGTATTTATAGCAATCAGCCCCAGCATTTT. It specifies CSAKGGIYSNQPQHF.